This TCR beta chain was recovered during a study of CD8 T cells in acute hepatitis C reinfection. Background on the study: Resolver follow-up sampling, after HCV clearance, was at least 347 days post estimated infection.

TCRdb keeps only in-frame clones here, not all; method: immunoSEQ multiplex PCR. Of more than 150 clones in the sample, around 75% were seen once. Study-wide findings and caveats: One of thirteen outcome-independent public clonotypes used V04-02/J02-02. Preferential TRBV04 and TRBV06 usage appeared in all groups and was not explained by the naive pool.

Germline V CDR1 and CDR2: SGHDN, FVKESK. The germline V and J ends were trimmed by 2 bases and 2 bases, with 9 bases remaining between them. CDR3 length: 14 amino acids. Described time point: at least 347 days after estimated infection, following spontaneous clearance. Hepatitis C virus-specific T cells were sequenced directly ex vivo without in vitro expansion. The rearrangement uses TRBV14 and TRBJ2-5; weak D call: TRBD1 (6 bases). This receptor was taken from a woman aged 18-30 years who spontaneously cleared hepatitis C infection. The starting material was HCV NS3-1073 tetramer-sorted CD8+ T cells from PBMCs, obtained at follow-up. The CDR3 loop is CASSQTGTQETQYF. CDR3 sequence (DNA): TGTGCCAGCAGCCAAACAGGGACACAAGAGACCCAGTACTTC. The whole variable domain, remainder taken from reference TRBV14 and TRBJ2-5, is EAGVTQFPSHSVIEKGQTVTLRCDPISGHDNLYWYRRVMGKEIKFLLHFVKESKQDESGMPNNRFLAERTGGTYSTLKVQPAELEDSGVYFCASSQTGTQETQYFGPGTRLLVL.